These 3 T cell receptor beta chains were sequenced from one sample in a study of T cell changes during pregnancy in multiple sclerosis. Repertoires were generated with immunoSEQ multiplex PCR, while TCRdb's copy carries only in-frame clones and drops some. There are 55,000 to 70,000 clones in the sample; over 90% occur only once, and 0.29% lies in the top ten. Source: CD4+ T cells from peripheral blood mononuclear cells, taken after pregnancy. These TCRs come from a female donor with multiple sclerosis, enrolled in a pregnancy study.

The V and J genes are TRBV5-1 and TRBJ1-3, with TRBD1 matching 7 bases. V gave up 1 base and J gave up 0 bases; unmatched junction bases: 4. This CDR3 is built from 16 residues. Germline-derived CDR1 and CDR2 are SGHRS and YFSETQ. CDR3 in amino acids: CASSLRGQSSGNTIYF. For the CDR3, the DNA is TGCGCCAGCAGCTTGAGGGGGCAGAGCTCTGGAAACACCATATATTTT. The variable domain in full, with the rest retrieved from reference TRBV5-1 and TRBJ1-3, is KAGVTQTPRYLIKTRGQQVTLSCSPISGHRSVSWYQQTPGQGLQFLFEYFSETQRNKGNFPGRFSGRQFSNSRSEMNVSTLELGDSALYLCASSLRGQSSGNTIYFGEGSWLTVV.

This clone was recorded a few times. This sequence joins TRBV5-5 and TRBJ1-2; possibly TRBD1 for D (6 bases). This CDR3 comprises 13 residues. CDR1 is SGHKS, CDR2 YYEKEE, per germline (reference sequence). V lost 5 bases and J lost 4, with 12 bases in between. The CDR3 sequence: CASRLTGLYGYTF. The CDR3 DNA is TGTGCCAGCAGACTAACAGGGCTCTATGGCTACACCTTC.

CDR3 bases: TGCGCCAGCGGAACAGGGGGACTAGCGGGACCCTACAATGAGCAGTTCTTC. Translating gives CASGTGGLAGPYNEQFF. The V and J genes are TRBV10-1 and TRBJ2-1; 13 bases fit TRBD2. Germline CDR1 is WNHNN and CDR2 is SYGVQD (reference sequence). Unmatched junction bases numbered 9, after V lost 8 bases and J lost 2 bases. The CDR3 loop spans 17 amino acids.